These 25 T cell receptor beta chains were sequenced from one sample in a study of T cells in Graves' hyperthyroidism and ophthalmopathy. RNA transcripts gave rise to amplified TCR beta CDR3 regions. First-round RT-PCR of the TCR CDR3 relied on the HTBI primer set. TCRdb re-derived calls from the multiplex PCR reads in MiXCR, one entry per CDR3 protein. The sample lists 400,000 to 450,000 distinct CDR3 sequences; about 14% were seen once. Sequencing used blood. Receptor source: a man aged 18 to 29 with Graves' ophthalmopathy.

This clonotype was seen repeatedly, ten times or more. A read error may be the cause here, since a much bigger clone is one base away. The CDR3 protein is CASSQNNNEQFF. The CDR3 nucleotides are TGTGCCAGCAGCCAAAATAACAATGAGCAGTTCTTC. The V call is TRBV12-3 or TRBV12-4, the J call TRBJ2-1; no clear D gene. Trimming took 6 bases from V and 5 from J, leaving 8 bases between them. The CDR3 is 12 amino acids.

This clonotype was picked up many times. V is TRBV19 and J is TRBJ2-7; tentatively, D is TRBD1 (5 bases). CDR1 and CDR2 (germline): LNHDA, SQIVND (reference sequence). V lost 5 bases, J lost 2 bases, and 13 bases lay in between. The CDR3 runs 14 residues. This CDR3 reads CASSFRQSPYEQYF. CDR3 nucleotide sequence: TGTGCCAGTAGTTTTAGACAGAGCCCCTACGAGCAGTACTTC.

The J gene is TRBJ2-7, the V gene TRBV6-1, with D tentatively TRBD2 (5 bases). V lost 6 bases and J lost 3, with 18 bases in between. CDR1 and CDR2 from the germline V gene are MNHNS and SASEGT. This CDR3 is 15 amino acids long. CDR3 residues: CASSPTALDRYEQYF. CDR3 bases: TGTGCCAGCAGCCCCACCGCACTAGATCGCTACGAGCAGTACTTC.

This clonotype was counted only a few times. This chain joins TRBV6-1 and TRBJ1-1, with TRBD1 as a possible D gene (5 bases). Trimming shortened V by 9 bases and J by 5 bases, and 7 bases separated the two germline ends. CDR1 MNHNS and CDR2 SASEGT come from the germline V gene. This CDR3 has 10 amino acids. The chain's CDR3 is CARGETEAFF. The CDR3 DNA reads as TGTGCCAGAGGGGAGACTGAAGCTTTCTTT.

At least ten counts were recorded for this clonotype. The CDR3, as DNA: TGCGCCAGCAGCGGAGCCGGGACAGGGCAAGAGACCCAGTACTTC. This codes for CASSGAGTGQETQYF. The chain links TRBV5-1 to TRBJ2-5; 9 bases are shared with TRBD1. The CDR3 loop spans 15 amino acids. V was clipped by 4 bases and J by 2 bases; unmatched bases: 6. Germline V CDR1 and CDR2: SGHRS, YFSETQ.

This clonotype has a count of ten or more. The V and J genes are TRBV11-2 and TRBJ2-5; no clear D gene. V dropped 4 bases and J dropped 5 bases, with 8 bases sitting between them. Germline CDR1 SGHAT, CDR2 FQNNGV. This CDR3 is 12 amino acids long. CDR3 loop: CASSSLLETQYF. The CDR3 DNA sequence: TGTGCCAGCAGCTCCTTATTGGAGACCCAGTACTTC.

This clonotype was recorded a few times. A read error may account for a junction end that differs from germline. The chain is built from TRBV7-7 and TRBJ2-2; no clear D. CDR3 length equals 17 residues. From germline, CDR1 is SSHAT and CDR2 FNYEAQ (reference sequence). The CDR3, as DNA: TGTGCTAGCAGCTTAGGATTCGGGCCCGGGCGGAGCGGGGAGCTGTTTTTT. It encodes CASSLGFGPGRSGELFF.

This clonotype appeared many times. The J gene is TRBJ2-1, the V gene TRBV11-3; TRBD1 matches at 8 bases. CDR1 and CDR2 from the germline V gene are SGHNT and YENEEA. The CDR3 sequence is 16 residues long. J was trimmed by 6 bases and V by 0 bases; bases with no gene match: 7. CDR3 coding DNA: TGTGCCAGCAGCTTAGACCAGGGGGCTTTTGGCAATGAGCAGTTCTTC. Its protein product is CASSLDQGAFGNEQFF.

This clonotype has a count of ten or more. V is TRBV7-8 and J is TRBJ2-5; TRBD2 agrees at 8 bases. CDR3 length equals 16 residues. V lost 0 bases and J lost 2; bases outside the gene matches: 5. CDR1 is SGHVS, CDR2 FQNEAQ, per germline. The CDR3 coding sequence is TGTGCCAGCAGCTTAGCGGTGACTAGCGTACAAGAGACCCAGTACTTC. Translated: CASSLAVTSVQETQYF. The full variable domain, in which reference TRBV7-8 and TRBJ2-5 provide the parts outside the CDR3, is GAGVSQSPRYKVAKRGQDVALRCDPISGHVSLFWYQQALGQGPEFLTYFQNEAQLDKSGLPSDRFFAERPEGSVSTLKIQRTQQEDSAVYLCASSLAVTSVQETQYFGPGTRLLVL.

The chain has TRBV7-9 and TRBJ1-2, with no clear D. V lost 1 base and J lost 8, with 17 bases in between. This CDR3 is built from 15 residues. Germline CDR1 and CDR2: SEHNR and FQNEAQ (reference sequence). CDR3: CASSLDRQGPVGYTF. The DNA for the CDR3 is TGTGCCAGCAGCTTAGATCGGCAAGGACCCGTCGGCTACACCTTC.

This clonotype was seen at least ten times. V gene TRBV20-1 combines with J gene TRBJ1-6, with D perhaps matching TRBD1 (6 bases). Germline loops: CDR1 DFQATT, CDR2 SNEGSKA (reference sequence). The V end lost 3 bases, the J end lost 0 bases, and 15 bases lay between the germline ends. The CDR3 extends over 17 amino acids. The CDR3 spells CSARDITGSSYNSPLHF. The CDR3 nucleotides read TGCAGTGCTAGGGACATAACAGGGAGCTCCTATAATTCACCCCTCCACTTT.

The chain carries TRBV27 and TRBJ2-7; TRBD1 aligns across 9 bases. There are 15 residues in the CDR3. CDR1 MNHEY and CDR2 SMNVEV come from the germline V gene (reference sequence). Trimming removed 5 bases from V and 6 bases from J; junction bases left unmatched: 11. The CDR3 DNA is TGTGCCAGCAGTATTGGGACAGGGAGACCCTGCGAGCAGTACTTC. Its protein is CASSIGTGRPCEQYF.

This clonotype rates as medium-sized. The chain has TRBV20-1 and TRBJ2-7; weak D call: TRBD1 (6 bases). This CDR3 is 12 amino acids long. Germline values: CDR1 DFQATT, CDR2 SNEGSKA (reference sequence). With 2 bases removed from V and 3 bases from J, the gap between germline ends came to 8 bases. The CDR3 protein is CSARKDSYEQYF. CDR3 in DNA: TGCAGTGCTAGAAAGGACAGCTACGAGCAGTACTTC.

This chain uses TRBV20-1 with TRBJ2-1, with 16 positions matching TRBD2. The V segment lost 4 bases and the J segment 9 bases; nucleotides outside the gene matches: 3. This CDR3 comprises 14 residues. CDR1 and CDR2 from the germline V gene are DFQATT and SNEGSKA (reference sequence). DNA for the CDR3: TGCAGTGCTACGGGACTAGCGGGAGGGATTGAGCAGTTCTTC. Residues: CSATGLAGGIEQFF.

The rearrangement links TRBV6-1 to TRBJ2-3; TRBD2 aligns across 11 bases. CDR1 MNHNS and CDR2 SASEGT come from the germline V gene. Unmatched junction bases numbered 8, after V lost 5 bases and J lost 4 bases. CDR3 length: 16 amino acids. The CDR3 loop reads CASSSLAGGPSDTQYF. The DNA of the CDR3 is TGTGCCAGCAGTTCGTTAGCGGGAGGGCCCTCAGATACGCAGTATTTT.

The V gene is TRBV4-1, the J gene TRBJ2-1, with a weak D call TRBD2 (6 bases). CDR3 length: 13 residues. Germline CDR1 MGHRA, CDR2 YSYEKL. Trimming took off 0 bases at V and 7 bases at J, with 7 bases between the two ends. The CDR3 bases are TGCGCCAGCAGCCAAGAAGCGGGTAATGAGCAGTTCTTC. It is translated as CASSQEAGNEQFF.

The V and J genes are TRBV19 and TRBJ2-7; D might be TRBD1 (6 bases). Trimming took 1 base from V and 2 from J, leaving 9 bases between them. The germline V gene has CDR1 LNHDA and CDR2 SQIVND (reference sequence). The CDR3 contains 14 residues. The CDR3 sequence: CASSIGGGPYEQYF. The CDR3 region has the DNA TGTGCCAGTAGTATAGGTGGGGGCCCCTACGAGCAGTACTTC.

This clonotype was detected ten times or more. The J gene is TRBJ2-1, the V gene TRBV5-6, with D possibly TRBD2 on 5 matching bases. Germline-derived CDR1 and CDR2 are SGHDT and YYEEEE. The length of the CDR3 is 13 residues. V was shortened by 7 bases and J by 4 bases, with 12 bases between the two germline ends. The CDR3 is CASSRANYNEQFF. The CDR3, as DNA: TGTGCCAGCTCGAGGGCTAATTACAATGAGCAGTTCTTC. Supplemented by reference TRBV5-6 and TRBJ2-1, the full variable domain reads DAGVTQSPTHLIKTRGQQVTLRCSPKSGHDTVSWYQQALGQGPQFIFQYYEEEERQRGNFPDRFSGHQFPNYSSELNVNALLLGDSALYLCASSRANYNEQFFGPGTRLTVL.

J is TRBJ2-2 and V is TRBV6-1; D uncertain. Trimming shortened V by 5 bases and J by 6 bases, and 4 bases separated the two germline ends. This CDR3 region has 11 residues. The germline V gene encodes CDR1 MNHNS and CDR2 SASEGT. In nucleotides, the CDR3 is TGTGCCAGCAGTTGGTCCGGGGAGCTGTTTTTT. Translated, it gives CASSWSGELFF.

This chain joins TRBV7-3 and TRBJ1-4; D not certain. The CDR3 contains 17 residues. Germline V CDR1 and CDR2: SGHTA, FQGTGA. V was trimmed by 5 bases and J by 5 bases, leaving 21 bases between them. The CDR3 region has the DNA TGTGCCAGCAGCGTTAGCAGCACCGGGCCCCGAAATGAAAAACTGTTTTTT. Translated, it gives CASSVSSTGPRNEKLFF. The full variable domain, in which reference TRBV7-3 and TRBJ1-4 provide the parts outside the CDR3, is GAGVSQTPSNKVTEKGKYVELRCDPISGHTALYWYRQSLGQGPEFLIYFQGTGAADDSGLPNDRFFAVRPEGSVSTLKIQRTERGDSAVYLCASSVSSTGPRNEKLFFGSGTQLSVL.

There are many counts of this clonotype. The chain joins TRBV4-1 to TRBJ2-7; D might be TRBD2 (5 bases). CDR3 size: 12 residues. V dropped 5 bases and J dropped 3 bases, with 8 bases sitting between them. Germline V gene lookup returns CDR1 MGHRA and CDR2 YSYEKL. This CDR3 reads CASSTGNYEQYF. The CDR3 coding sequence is TGCGCCAGCAGCACCGGGAACTACGAGCAGTACTTC.

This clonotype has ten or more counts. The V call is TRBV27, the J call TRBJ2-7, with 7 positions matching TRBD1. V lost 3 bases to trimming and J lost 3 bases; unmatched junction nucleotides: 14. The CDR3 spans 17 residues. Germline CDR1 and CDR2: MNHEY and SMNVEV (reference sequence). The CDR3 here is CASSFSSYRGYNYEQYF. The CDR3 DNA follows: TGTGCCAGCAGTTTTTCCTCATACAGGGGATACAACTACGAGCAGTACTTC.

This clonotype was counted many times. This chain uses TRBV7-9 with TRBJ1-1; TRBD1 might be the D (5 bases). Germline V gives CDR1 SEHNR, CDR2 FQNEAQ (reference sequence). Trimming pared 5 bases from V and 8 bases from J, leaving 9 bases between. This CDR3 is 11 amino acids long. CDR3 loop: CASSPQEEAFF. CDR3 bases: TGTGCCAGCAGCCCACAGGAGGAAGCTTTCTTT. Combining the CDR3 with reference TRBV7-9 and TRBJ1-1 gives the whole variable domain DTGVSQNPRHKITKRGQNVTFRCDPISEHNRLYWYRQTLGQGPEFLTYFQNEAQLEKSRLLSDRFSAERPKGSFSTLEIQRTEQGDSAMYLCASSPQEEAFFGQGTRLTVV.

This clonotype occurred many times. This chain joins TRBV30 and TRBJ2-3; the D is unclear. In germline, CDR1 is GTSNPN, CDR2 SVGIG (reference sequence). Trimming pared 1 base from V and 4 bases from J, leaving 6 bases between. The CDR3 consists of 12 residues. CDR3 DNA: TGTGCCTGGAGTGCGGACGCAGATACGCAGTATTTT. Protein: CAWSADADTQYF.

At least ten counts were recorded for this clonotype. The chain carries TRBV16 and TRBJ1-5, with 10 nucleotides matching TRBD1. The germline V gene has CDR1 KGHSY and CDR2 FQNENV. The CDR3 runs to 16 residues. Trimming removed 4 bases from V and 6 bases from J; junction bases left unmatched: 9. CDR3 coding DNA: TGTGCCAGCAGCCTCACTGTTGACAGGGGGCGTCAGCCCCAGCATTTT. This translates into CASSLTVDRGRQPQHF.